This is a list of T cell receptor beta chains from one sample in a study of T cell repertoires in cytomegalovirus infection. For these TCRs, the target antigens are not known. TCRdb reanalysed the reads using MiXCR and keeps one entry per CDR3 protein. The table records approximately 50,000 distinct CDR3 sequences, around a fifth of them present only once. The input for sequencing was CD8+ T cells from cultured PBMCs, taken from culture after CMV antigen stimulation. Receptor source: a human donor in good health (CMV status not recorded). Some clones in this sample may be carry-over from other donors' samples. Each CDR3 is given with its conserved first and last residue. Each record gives: V gene, clone size, J gene, D gene, CDR3 protein, CDR3 DNA. The D gene is left open where the match is weak. Some rows have no size entry. The others give once, few or many, or a class for an expanded clone.

V: TRBV4-3; size: NA; J: TRBJ2-5; D: TRBD2; CDR3: CASSQDLGGAFETQYF; DNA: TGCGCCAGCAGCCAAGATCTCGGGGGGGCGTTTGAGACCCAGTACTTC
V: TRBV7-6; size: NA; J: TRBJ1-1; D: NA; CDR3: CASSLSQGHPEAFF; DNA: TGTGCCAGCAGCTTATCCCAAGGACATCCAGAAGCTTTCTTT
V: TRBV29-1; size: few; J: TRBJ2-7; D: NA; CDR3: CSVVAGRYEQYF; DNA: TGCAGCGTGGTCGCGGGGCGGTACGAGCAGTACTTC
V: TRBV7-2; size: few; J: TRBJ2-3; D: NA; CDR3: CASSLGGGLGNTQYF; DNA: TGTGCCAGCAGCTTAGGAGGGGGTCTCGGCAATACGCAGTATTTT
V: TRBV5-5; size: NA; J: TRBJ1-5; D: NA; CDR3: CASSRQGNQPQHF; DNA: TGTGCCAGCAGCCGACAGGGCAATCAGCCCCAGCATTTT
V: TRBV4-2; size: NA; J: TRBJ1-1; D: NA; CDR3: CASSQQVGGGLAQHSAFF; DNA: TGTGCCAGCAGCCAGCAGGTCGGCGGCGGACTGGCCCAACATTCGGCTTTCTTT
V: TRBV6-2/TRBV6-3; size: many; J: TRBJ2-1; D: NA; CDR3: CASTAALRNEQFF; DNA: TGTGCCAGCACCGCTGCCCTTAGGAATGAGCAGTTCTTC
V: TRBV10-3; size: NA; J: TRBJ1-5; D: NA; CDR3: CAMNVSGNQPQHF; DNA: TGTGCCATGAATGTATCGGGCAATCAGCCCCAGCATTTT
V: TRBV27; size: NA; J: TRBJ2-7; D: NA; CDR3: CASSPQGGGYEQYF; DNA: TGTGCCAGCAGTCCACAGGGCGGAGGCTACGAGCAGTACTTC
V: TRBV7-2; size: few; J: TRBJ2-5; D: TRBD2; CDR3: CASSLVVLLAGRQETQYF; DNA: TGTGCCAGCAGCTTAGTGGTGCTACTAGCGGGTCGTCAAGAGACCCAGTACTTC
V: TRBV12-3/TRBV12-4; size: once; J: TRBJ1-2; D: NA; CDR3: CASSLTLGSLYGYTF; DNA: TGTGCCAGCAGTTTGACCTTGGGGAGTCTCTATGGCTACACCTTC
V: TRBV7-8; size: few; J: TRBJ2-7; D: TRBD2; CDR3: CASSPQTSGASYEQYF; DNA: TGTGCCAGCAGCCCCCAGACGAGCGGGGCCTCCTACGAGCAGTACTTC
V: TRBV6-5; size: NA; J: TRBJ1-2; D: NA; CDR3: CASSYSLHDPGQIYGYTF; DNA: TGTGCCAGCAGTTACTCGTTGCATGACCCCGGACAGATCTATGGCTACACCTTC
V: TRBV7-9; size: few; J: TRBJ2-7; D: TRBD1; CDR3: CASSFRDRVLEQYF; DNA: TGTGCCAGCAGCTTCCGGGACAGGGTGCTCGAGCAGTACTTC
V: TRBV27; size: few; J: TRBJ1-5; D: TRBD1; CDR3: CASSSGQGLSNQPQHF; DNA: TGTGCCAGCAGTTCCGGACAGGGGCTCAGCAATCAGCCCCAGCATTTT
V: TRBV7-2; size: few; J: TRBJ1-2; D: NA; CDR3: CASTVRGYGYTF; DNA: TGTGCCAGCACCGTAAGGGGCTATGGCTACACCTTC
V: TRBV27; size: NA; J: TRBJ2-2; D: TRBD1; CDR3: CASSPYPTGGQNTGELFF; DNA: TGTGCCAGCAGTCCTTATCCGACAGGGGGACAGAACACCGGGGAGCTGTTTTTT
V: TRBV28; size: few; J: TRBJ2-5; D: TRBD2; CDR3: CASSQAGGVRETQYF; DNA: TGTGCCAGCTCCCAAGCGGGAGGGGTTCGAGAGACCCAGTACTTC
V: TRBV11-2; size: NA; J: TRBJ2-7; D: NA; CDR3: CASSPPGFSSYEQYF; DNA: TGTGCCAGCAGCCCGCCGGGCTTTAGCTCCTACGAGCAGTACTTC
V: TRBV9; size: NA; J: TRBJ1-6; D: NA; CDR3: CASSVNSGNSPLHF; DNA: TGTGCCAGCAGCGTAAATTCGGGTAATTCACCCCTCCACTTT
V: TRBV12-3/TRBV12-4; size: NA; J: TRBJ2-7; D: NA; CDR3: CASSLGLYEQYF; DNA: TGTGCCAGCAGTTTAGGTCTCTACGAGCAGTACTTC
V: TRBV28; size: many; J: TRBJ1-6; D: NA; CDR3: CASSLSGGAPLHF; DNA: TGTGCCAGCAGTTTATCTGGGGGGGCACCCCTCCACTTT
V: TRBV7-2; size: few; J: TRBJ2-3; D: TRBD2; CDR3: CASSEVAGGGTDTQYF; DNA: TGTGCCAGCAGCGAGGTGGCGGGAGGGGGCACAGATACGCAGTATTTT
V: TRBV19; size: few; J: TRBJ2-7; D: NA; CDR3: CAIDTGYDEQYF; DNA: TGTGCCATCGATACAGGGTATGACGAGCAGTACTTC
V: TRBV27; size: few; J: TRBJ2-7; D: NA; CDR3: CASSLQSSYEQYF; DNA: TGTGCCAGCAGTCTCCAGAGCTCCTACGAGCAGTACTTC
V: TRBV7-2; size: NA; J: TRBJ2-3; D: NA; CDR3: CASSFRDATPDTQYF; DNA: TGTGCCAGCAGCTTTCGTGACGCCACCCCAGATACGCAGTATTTT
V: TRBV30; size: NA; J: TRBJ2-7; D: TRBD1; CDR3: CAWSIGTGKSDEQYF; DNA: TGTGCCTGGAGTATAGGGACAGGGAAAAGCGACGAGCAGTACTTC
V: TRBV19; size: many; J: TRBJ2-1; D: NA; CDR3: CASSMGASSSYNEQFF; DNA: TGTGCCAGTAGTATGGGCGCTTCGAGCTCCTACAATGAGCAGTTCTTC
V: TRBV7-4; size: NA; J: TRBJ2-2; D: NA; CDR3: CASSSTENTGELFF; DNA: TGTGCCAGCAGCTCGACTGAGAACACCGGGGAGCTGTTTTTT
V: TRBV7-6; size: NA; J: TRBJ2-5; D: NA; CDR3: CASSSDYHRTFQETQYF; DNA: TGTGCCAGCAGCTCAGACTACCACAGGACCTTCCAAGAGACCCAGTACTTC
V: TRBV7-2; size: NA; J: TRBJ2-7; D: NA; CDR3: CASRGGSGYEQYF; DNA: TGTGCCAGCAGAGGTGGGAGCGGCTACGAGCAGTACTTC
V: TRBV5-4; size: few; J: TRBJ2-6; D: NA; CDR3: CASSMDSTGANVLTF; DNA: TGTGCCAGCAGCATGGACAGCACTGGGGCCAACGTCCTGACTTTC
V: TRBV6-5; size: NA; J: TRBJ2-7; D: NA; CDR3: CASRSLAGAVEQYF; DNA: TGTGCCAGCAGGAGCCTGGCGGGGGCCGTCGAGCAGTACTTC
V: TRBV6-6; size: few; J: TRBJ2-1; D: TRBD1; CDR3: CASSYPGQGIREQFF; DNA: TGTGCCAGCAGTTATCCCGGACAGGGGATTCGTGAGCAGTTCTTC
V: TRBV27; size: many; J: TRBJ2-5; D: NA; CDR3: CASSLSRHAETQYF; DNA: TGTGCCAGCAGTTTATCCAGGCATGCAGAGACCCAGTACTTC
V: TRBV7-8; size: NA; J: TRBJ2-7; D: TRBD2; CDR3: CASSLRGGEYEQYF; DNA: TGTGCCAGCAGCTTGCGCGGGGGGGAGTACGAGCAGTACTTC